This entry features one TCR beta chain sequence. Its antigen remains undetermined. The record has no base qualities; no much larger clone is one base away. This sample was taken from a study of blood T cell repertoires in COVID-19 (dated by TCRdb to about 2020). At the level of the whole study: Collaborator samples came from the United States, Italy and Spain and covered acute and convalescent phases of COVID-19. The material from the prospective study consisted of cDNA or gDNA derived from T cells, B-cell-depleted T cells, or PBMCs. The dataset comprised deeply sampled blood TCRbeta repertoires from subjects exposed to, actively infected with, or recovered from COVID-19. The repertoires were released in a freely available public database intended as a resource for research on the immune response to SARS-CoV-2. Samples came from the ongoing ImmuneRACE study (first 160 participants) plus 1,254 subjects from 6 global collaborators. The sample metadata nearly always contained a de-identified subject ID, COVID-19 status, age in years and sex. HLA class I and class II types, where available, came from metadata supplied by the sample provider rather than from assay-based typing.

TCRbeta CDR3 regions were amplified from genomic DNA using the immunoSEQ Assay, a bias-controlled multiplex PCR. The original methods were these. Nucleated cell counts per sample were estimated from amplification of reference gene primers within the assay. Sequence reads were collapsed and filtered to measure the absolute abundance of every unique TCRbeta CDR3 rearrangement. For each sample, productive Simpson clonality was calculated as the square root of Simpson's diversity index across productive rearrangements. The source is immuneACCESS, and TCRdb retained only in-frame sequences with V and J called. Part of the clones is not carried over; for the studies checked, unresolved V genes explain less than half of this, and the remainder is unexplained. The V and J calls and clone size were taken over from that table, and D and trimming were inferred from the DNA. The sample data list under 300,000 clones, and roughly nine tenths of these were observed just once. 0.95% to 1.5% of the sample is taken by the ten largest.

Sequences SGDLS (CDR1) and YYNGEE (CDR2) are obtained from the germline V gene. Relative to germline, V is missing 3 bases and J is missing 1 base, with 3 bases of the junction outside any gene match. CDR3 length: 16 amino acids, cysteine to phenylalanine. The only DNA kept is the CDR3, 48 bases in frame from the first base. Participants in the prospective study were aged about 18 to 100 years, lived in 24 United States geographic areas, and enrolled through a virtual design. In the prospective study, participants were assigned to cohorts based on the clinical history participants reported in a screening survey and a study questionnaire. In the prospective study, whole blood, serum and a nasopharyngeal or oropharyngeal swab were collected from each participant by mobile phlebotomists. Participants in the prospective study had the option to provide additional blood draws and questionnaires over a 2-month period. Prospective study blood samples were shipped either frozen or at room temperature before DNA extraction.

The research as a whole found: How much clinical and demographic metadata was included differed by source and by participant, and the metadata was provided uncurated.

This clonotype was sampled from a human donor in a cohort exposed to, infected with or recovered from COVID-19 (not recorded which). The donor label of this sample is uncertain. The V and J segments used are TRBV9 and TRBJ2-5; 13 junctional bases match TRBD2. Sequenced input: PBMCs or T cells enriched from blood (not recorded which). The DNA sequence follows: TGTGCCAGCAGCGGGACTAGCGGGGGCGTCCAAGAGACCCAGTACTTC. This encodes CASSGTSGGVQETQYF.